The clone carrying this T cell receptor beta chain came up many times. The antigen is unknown. This CDR3 region has 15 residues. The germline CDR1 and CDR2 sequences are MNHNS and SASEGT. The junction had 12 bases not matched to a gene; V was cut back by 7 bases and J by 3 bases. This record comes from a study of Graves' ophthalmopathy and Graves' hyperthyroidism. Notes on the study in general: Most expanded clonotypes from thyroid (those above 0.001 frequency) were also found in blood.

Amplification of the TCR beta CDR3 regions used RNA transcripts (as template). Second-round multiplex PCR followed a first-round RT-PCR using HTBI primers. TCRdb independently ran MiXCR on the multiplex PCR reads; one entry per CDR3 protein. The sample holds about 400,000 distinct CDR3 sequences, about 16% seen once. V gene TRBV6-1 combines with J gene TRBJ2-7, with 7 bases matching TRBD1. Sample: peripheral blood. This receptor was taken from a woman aged 18-29 years with Graves' ophthalmopathy. This CDR3 reads CASTPETGAFYEQYF. The CDR3 coding sequence is TGTGCCAGCACCCCAGAAACAGGGGCGTTCTACGAGCAGTACTTC.